This TCR beta chain was identified during a study of blood T cells in healthy people across ages. In this sample, this clonotype turned up a few times. V dropped 1 base and J dropped 1 base, with 7 bases sitting between them. CDR1 is LNHDA, CDR2 SQIVND, per germline (reference sequence). This CDR3 has 14 residues. A sample-barcoded 5' primer and a J-beta primer mix were used in a second PCR of roughly 6 to 11 cycles. TCRdb reprocessed the 5' RACE reads via MiXCR and lists one record per CDR3 protein. In the table there are about 640,000 distinct CDR3 sequences, 58% of which are singletons. The sequencing input was blood. The J gene is TRBJ2-5, the V gene TRBV19; D remains ambiguous. The receptor was isolated from a man aged 55 to 70 in good health. The CDR3 nucleotides read TGTGCCAGTAGTATAGCACTAATCCAAGAGACCCAGTACTTC. Translated, it gives CASSIALIQETQYF.